Following are 4 T cell receptor beta chains from one sample sequenced in a study of blood T cell repertoires in COVID-19. The method was immunoSEQ multiplex PCR; TCRdb's version includes in-frame clones alone and lacks a portion of them. The table has about 42,000 clones, roughly 88% seen once. The sample consisted of peripheral blood. These receptors were obtained from a human donor in a cohort sampled during active COVID-19.

The chain uses TRBV18 and TRBJ2-3, with TRBD1 matching 9 bases. CDR1 KGHSH and CDR2 LQKENI come from the germline V gene. V was clipped by 3 bases and J by 14 bases; unmatched bases: 6. The CDR3 spans 12 residues. This CDR3 reads CASSPTGTGTYF. As DNA, the CDR3 is TGTGCCAGCTCACCTACCGGGACAGGGACGTATTTT.

This sequence joins TRBV7-9 and TRBJ2-3; the D gene is possibly TRBD2 (5 bases). The CDR3 runs 14 residues. CDR1 and CDR2 from the germline V gene are SEHNR and FQNEAQ (reference sequence). V was cut by 5 bases and J by 0 bases, with 9 bases left in between. The CDR3 protein is CASSTGLSTDTQYF. CDR3 coding DNA: TGTGCCAGCAGCACCGGACTCAGCACAGATACGCAGTATTTT.

V is TRBV12-5 and J is TRBJ2-7, with TRBD1 as a possible D gene (5 bases). The CDR3 sequence is 14 residues long. V was pared by 3 bases and J by 2 bases, with 11 bases between. Per the germline V gene, CDR1 is LGHNT and CDR2 is FRNRAP. CDR3 sequence: CASGLGVQAYEQYF. DNA for the CDR3: TGTGCTAGTGGTTTAGGGGTTCAGGCCTACGAGCAGTACTTC.

The V call is TRBV5-6, the J call TRBJ1-2; no definite D call. The CDR3 length is 13 residues. From germline, CDR1 is SGHDT and CDR2 YYEEEE. V dropped 0 bases and J dropped 4 bases, with 7 bases sitting between them. The CDR3 loop is CASSLVSGYGYTF. The CDR3 nucleotides read TGTGCCAGCAGCTTGGTTTCGGGCTATGGCTACACCTTC.